This T cell receptor (beta chain) was sequenced for a study of shared clonotypes between healthy human individuals. The CDR3 runs 15 residues. Trimming removed 2 bases from V and 2 bases from J, with 9 bases in between. Germline loops: CDR1 SGHTA, CDR2 FQGNSA. Note on this clone: Its matching antigen is unknown. The sample has other DNA sequences that encode this CDR3 too.

Study findings and constraints: Donor clonotype sharing was expected to depend on sequencing depth.

Profiled with immunoSEQ multiplex PCR; TCRdb holds only in-frame clones, not every one. The table records millions of clones, just over 90% of them present only once. The specimen sequenced was naive CD4+ T cells sorted from blood. Specified subset: CD45RA+ positively selected. This sequence joins TRBV7-2 and TRBJ2-2, with D hard to call. The receptor was derived from a man aged 18 to 35 in good health. DNA of the CDR3: TGTGCCAGCAGCTTAACGGCCCTAAACACCGGGGAGCTGTTTTTT. Translation gives CASSLTALNTGELFF.